The clone carrying this T cell receptor (beta chain) was detected a few times. The data stem from a study of OX40 agonist ivuxolimab in advanced cancers. At the level of the study: As their treatment, patients were administered ivuxolimab, an agonistic anti-OX40 (CD134) antibody. Mean age about 60 years, range roughly 20 to 85; approximately 80% male.

CDR3 length equals 13 residues. Germline V lookup: CDR1 SQVTM, CDR2 ANQGSEA. Sequencing used immunoSEQ multiplex PCR; TCRdb keeps in-frame clones, though not all of them. The data hold about 88,000 clones, with approximately 87% observed a single time. The sample here was CD4+ or CD8+ T cells sorted from blood, taken in a trial of the OX40 agonist ivuxolimab. This clonotype originated in an adult with an advanced solid tumor such as melanoma, head and neck, liver or kidney cancer. The chain couples TRBV29-1 to TRBJ2-5, with TRBD1 matching over 7 bases. The DNA for the CDR3 is TGCAGTGGCCTCAACCGGGACAGAGAGACCCAGTACTTC. Its translation: CSGLNRDRETQYF.